A selection of T cell receptor beta chains follows, all from one sample in a study of blood T cell repertoires in COVID-19. TCRdb's copy holds only in-frame clones and misses some; the assay was immunoSEQ multiplex PCR. The sample includes 490,000 or so clones, 75% to 90% of them seen just once. Sequenced: PBMCs or T cells enriched from blood (not recorded which). The origin of the receptors is a woman between 55 and 75 years old who had recovered from COVID-19. Each CDR3 is given with its conserved first and last residue. A D gene is named only where the DNA matches it firmly. A clone size is listed for some rows: how often the clone was seen (once, few, many), or a class if it is expanded.

size,V,D,J,DNA,CDR3
once,TRBV2,-,TRBJ2-1,TGTGCCAGCAGTGTTGCAGAGGGAAGTGAGCAGTTCTTC,CASSVAEGSEQFF
once,TRBV19,-,TRBJ2-2,TGTGCCAGTAGTATTCGACTCCTAATTTACACCGGGGAGCTGTTTTTT,CASSIRLLIYTGELFF
few,TRBV5-6,TRBD1,TRBJ1-2,TGTGCCAGCAGCCTATGGGACAGCCCACCCTATGGCTACACCTTC,CASSLWDSPPYGYTF
-,TRBV5-1,TRBD2,TRBJ2-7,TGCGCCAGCAGCTTGGGGGGGACTAGTATGGCCTACGAGCAGTACTTC,CASSLGGTSMAYEQYF
-,TRBV19,-,TRBJ2-3,TGTGCCAGTAGTAGGGGGCTTAGCACAGATACGCAGTATTTT,CASSRGLSTDTQYF
-,TRBV9,-,TRBJ1-1,TGTGCCAGCAGCGCCGGAGGGGTACAGGTGTGGGACACTGAAGCTTTCTTT,CASSAGGVQVWDTEAFF
-,TRBV6-6,-,TRBJ2-5,TGTGCCAGCAGTAGGGGTGACAGATACCAAGAGACCCAGTACTTC,CASSRGDRYQETQYF
-,TRBV27,-,TRBJ1-1,TGTGCCAGCAGTTTAGGACAGAACACTGAAGCTTTCTTT,CASSLGQNTEAFF
-,TRBV30,-,TRBJ2-4,TGTGCCTGGAGTCCTGGACAGAGATTAGCCAAAAACATTCAGTACTTC,CAWSPGQRLAKNIQYF
-,TRBV5-6,TRBD1,TRBJ1-4,TGTGCCAGCAGCTTCTTGAGGACAGGGGGCCTAGATGAAAAACTGTTTTTT,CASSFLRTGGLDEKLFF
-,TRBV5-1,-,TRBJ2-5,TGCGCCAGCAGCCCCGGACTTCGGGAGACCCAGTACTTC,CASSPGLRETQYF
-,TRBV3-1/TRBV3-2,-,TRBJ1-3,TGTGCCAGCAGCCAAGGCTGGAGCGGAAACACCATATATTTT,CASSQGWSGNTIYF
few,TRBV6-5,TRBD1,TRBJ1-1,TGTGCCAGCAGTTACTCGACAGGGTTTTACACTGAAGCTTTCTTT,CASSYSTGFYTEAFF
-,TRBV7-2,TRBD1,TRBJ1-4,TGTGCCAGCAGCTTAGCCGGGACAGGGTTTTTCAAACTGTTTTTT,CASSLAGTGFFKLFF
-,TRBV10-3,-,TRBJ1-5,TGTGCCATACGAGCGGGGGGTAGGAGCAATCAGCCCCAGCATTTT,CAIRAGGRSNQPQHF
-,TRBV2,TRBD2,TRBJ2-5,TGTGCCAGCAGTGCTATAGCGGGGGGCGGAGAGACCCAGTACTTC,CASSAIAGGGETQYF
-,TRBV3-1/TRBV3-2,TRBD1,TRBJ1-2,TGTGCCAGCAGCCAAATCAAGCCAATCCACGACAGGGGTTGGTATGGCTACACCTTC,CASSQIKPIHDRGWYGYTF
-,TRBV3-1/TRBV3-2,-,TRBJ2-3,TGTGCCAGCAGCCAAGGTGGGGCTGGAAGCACAGATACGCAGTATTTT,CASSQGGAGSTDTQYF
-,TRBV6-5,TRBD1,TRBJ1-5,TGTGCCAGCAGGCCAGGGGGCGGTCAGCCCCAGCATTTT,CASRPGGGQPQHF
-,TRBV13,-,TRBJ2-4,TGTGCCAGCAGTCAGGGAGACAGGGAGGCAAACATTCAGTACTTC,CASSQGDREANIQYF
-,TRBV28,TRBD1,TRBJ2-4,TGTGCCAGCAGTGGAGGAGGACAGGGCGGGAACATTCAGTACTTC,CASSGGGQGGNIQYF
-,TRBV2,TRBD1,TRBJ2-3,TGTGCCAGCAGCCCTCGGGACAGGGGGACAGATACGCAGTATTTT,CASSPRDRGTDTQYF
-,TRBV6-5,TRBD1,TRBJ1-2,TGTGCCAGCAGTCCGGACAGGGGAGATGGCTACACCTTC,CASSPDRGDGYTF
-,TRBV10-3,TRBD1,TRBJ2-4,TGTGCCATCAGACCTTCAGGGGGCGAAAGGAACATTCAGTACTTC,CAIRPSGGERNIQYF
-,TRBV27,TRBD2,TRBJ2-5,TGTGCCAGCAGTTCCCCCGGGGGGACAGAGACCCAGTACTTC,CASSSPGGTETQYF
-,TRBV24-1,TRBD2,TRBJ2-3,TGTGCCACCAGTAGCGGGGTATACACAGATACGCAGTATTTT,CATSSGVYTDTQYF
-,TRBV7-8,-,TRBJ1-1,TGTGCCAGCGGACTACAGGAGAACACTGAAGCTTTCTTT,CASGLQENTEAFF
few,TRBV23-1,-,TRBJ1-4,TGCGCCAGCAGTCAATCTCGACAGTCTAATGAAAAACTGTTTTTT,CASSQSRQSNEKLFF
-,TRBV10-2,-,TRBJ2-2,TGCGCCAGCTCAAACCCAGGGGCCGGGGAGCTGTTTTTT,CASSNPGAGELFF
-,TRBV9,-,TRBJ2-1,TGTGCCAGCAGCGTAGCGCTGACTAGCTACAATGAGCAGTTCTTC,CASSVALTSYNEQFF
-,TRBV7-7,TRBD2,TRBJ2-2,TGTGCCAGCAGCTTAGGTAGCGGGGGAAACACCGGGGAGCTGTTTTTT,CASSLGSGGNTGELFF